The 26 T cell receptor beta chains below come from one sample, sequenced in a study of shared T cell receptors in the human thymus. The protocol was immunoSEQ multiplex PCR, while the TCRdb copy is restricted to in-frame clones and leaves out a portion. This table has about 400,000 clones, roughly 94% appearing once. The source material was thymocytes. The receptors derive from a human donor.

The chain combines TRBV15 with TRBJ1-1, with D perhaps TRBD1 (5 bases). CDR3 length equals 15 residues. Trimming took 1 base from V and 6 from J, leaving 15 bases between them. Germline V gene lookup returns CDR1 LNHNV and CDR2 YYDKDF (reference sequence). CDR3 sequence: CATSRGPQGRSEAFF. Written as DNA, the CDR3 is TGTGCCACCAGCAGAGGACCTCAGGGCCGCTCTGAAGCTTTCTTT.

The rearrangement uses TRBV6-5 and TRBJ2-3; D is ambiguous. The germline V gene encodes CDR1 MNHEY and CDR2 SVGAGI. V dropped 2 bases and J dropped 0 bases, with 12 bases sitting between them. CDR3 length: 16 amino acids. CDR3 DNA: TGTGCCAGCAGTTACCGACCGGGTTTGAGCACAGATACGCAGTATTTT. Translated, it gives CASSYRPGLSTDTQYF.

The V gene is TRBV7-8, the J gene TRBJ2-3; TRBD2 matches at 8 bases. The V segment lost 5 bases and the J segment 4 bases; nucleotides outside the gene matches: 17. There are 18 residues in the CDR3. From germline, CDR1 is SGHVS and CDR2 FQNEAQ. CDR3 sequence: CASSPGGSASSSPDTQYF. The DNA of the CDR3 is TGTGCCAGCAGCCCGGGGGGGTCGGCTAGTTCTTCCCCAGATACGCAGTATTTT.

The chain employs TRBV28 and TRBJ1-5; weak D call: TRBD1 (6 bases). The CDR3 is made up of 15 amino acids. The germline gives CDR1 MDHEN, CDR2 SYDVKM. V gave up 6 bases and J gave up 5 bases, with 17 bases separating them. The CDR3 loop is CASSIGTTTHQPQHF. DNA of the CDR3: TGTGCCAGCAGCATCGGGACAACTACCCATCAGCCCCAGCATTTT.

The chain couples TRBV28 to TRBJ1-1; D is undetermined. Trimming took 5 bases from V and 2 from J, leaving 15 bases between them. The CDR3 sequence is 15 residues long. Germline loops: CDR1 MDHEN, CDR2 SYDVKM. The CDR3 is CASSPYLPQNTEAFF. The CDR3 region has the DNA TGTGCCAGCAGTCCGTATCTGCCCCAAAACACTGAAGCTTTCTTT. Full variable domain (outside the CDR3, taken from reference TRBV28 and TRBJ1-1): DVKVTQSSRYLVKRTGEKVFLECVQDMDHENMFWYRQDPGLGLRLIYFSYDVKMKEKGDIPEGYSVSREKKERFSLILESASTNQTSMYLCASSPYLPQNTEAFFGQGTRLTVV.

V and J are TRBV5-5 and TRBJ2-7; perhaps TRBD2 as D (5 bases). The length of the CDR3 is 17 residues. V was shortened by 4 bases and J by 3 bases, with 23 bases between the two germline ends. Germline loops: CDR1 SGHKS, CDR2 YYEKEE (reference sequence). The DNA of the CDR3 is TGTGCCAGCAGCCCCCCCTGGGCGGCAGTACGGGACTACGAGCAGTACTTC. Protein: CASSPPWAAVRDYEQYF. The entire variable domain, with the rest obtained from reference TRBV5-5 and TRBJ2-7, is as follows: DAGVTQSPTHLIKTRGQQVTLRCSPISGHKSVSWYQQVLGQGPQFIFQYYEKEERGRGNFPDRFSARQFPNYSSELNVNALLLGDSALYLCASSPPWAAVRDYEQYFGPGTRLTVT.

This clone showed up just once. V usage is TRBV30 and J usage is TRBJ2-3; possibly TRBD2 for D (6 bases). V was shortened by 0 bases and J by 4 bases, with 17 bases between the two germline ends. The CDR3 runs to 16 residues. CDR1 and CDR2 (germline): GTSNPN, SVGIG (reference sequence). For the CDR3, the DNA is TGTGCCTGGAGTGTATCCGGGACTGAGGCGGCAGATACGCAGTATTTT. It specifies CAWSVSGTEAADTQYF.

The CDR3 sequence: CASRPGTGDSGNTIYF. CDR3 sequence (DNA): TGCGCCAGCAGGCCCGGGACAGGCGACTCTGGAAACACCATATATTTT. The chain recombines TRBV5-1 with TRBJ1-3, with 8 bases that match TRBD1. J gave up 0 bases and V 5 bases, and 7 bases lay outside the gene matches. Germline loops: CDR1 SGHRS, CDR2 YFSETQ. The CDR3 covers 16 residues. Combining the CDR3 with reference TRBV5-1 and TRBJ1-3 gives the whole variable domain KAGVTQTPRYLIKTRGQQVTLSCSPISGHRSVSWYQQTPGQGLQFLFEYFSETQRNKGNFPGRFSGRQFSNSRSEMNVSTLELGDSALYLCASRPGTGDSGNTIYFGEGSWLTVV.

Comment on this clone: Other DNA sequences in the sample encode the same CDR3. V usage is TRBV7-2 and J usage is TRBJ1-5, with TRBD1 as a possible D gene (5 bases). Germline CDR1 reads SGHTA; CDR2 reads FQGNSA. The CDR3 totals 13 residues. Trimming removed 2 bases at V and 4 bases at J, with 6 bases between. The CDR3 DNA sequence: TGTGCCAGCAGCTTACAGGGAAATCAGCCCCAGCATTTT. The encoded protein is CASSLQGNQPQHF.

The rearrangement joins TRBV4-1 to TRBJ2-1; maybe TRBD2 (6 bases). With 0 bases removed from V and 5 bases from J, the gap between germline ends came to 11 bases. The CDR3 extends over 15 amino acids. Germline V gene lookup returns CDR1 MGHRA and CDR2 YSYEKL. The CDR3 loop reads CASSQDWDFHNEQFF. CDR3 nucleotide sequence: TGCGCCAGCAGCCAAGATTGGGACTTTCACAATGAGCAGTTCTTC.

V gene TRBV4-1 combines with J gene TRBJ2-7, with D uncertain. The germline CDR1 and CDR2 sequences are MGHRA and YSYEKL. The CDR3 extends over 10 amino acids. Between the trimmed V and J ends, which lost 4 bases and 5 bases, there was a span of 3 bases. The CDR3 here is CASSRHEQYF. Here the CDR3 DNA reads TGCGCCAGCAGCCGACACGAGCAGTACTTC.

The V and J genes are TRBV6-1 and TRBJ1-1, with D unclear. The germline V and J ends were trimmed by 3 bases and 0 bases, with 8 bases remaining between them. The CDR3 spans 14 residues. Germline CDR1 and CDR2: MNHNS and SASEGT. The CDR3 DNA follows: TGTGCCAGCAGTGATTTCGGACTGAACACTGAAGCTTTCTTT. Its protein product is CASSDFGLNTEAFF.

This sequence joins TRBV11-2 and TRBJ1-2; D is perhaps TRBD1 (5 bases). Germline V lookup: CDR1 SGHAT, CDR2 FQNNGV. This CDR3 comprises 14 residues. Trimming removed 1 base from V and 3 bases from J, with 9 bases in between. For the CDR3, the DNA is TGTGCCAGCAGCTTAGTGGGGGATGACTATGGCTACACCTTC. Its translation: CASSLVGDDYGYTF. Using reference TRBV11-2 and TRBJ1-2 for the parts outside the CDR3, the full variable domain is EAGVAQSPRYKIIEKRQSVAFWCNPISGHATLYWYQQILGQGPKLLIQFQNNGVVDDSQLPKDRFSAERLKGVDSTLKIQPAKLEDSAVYLCASSLVGDDYGYTFGSGTRLTVV.

The chain couples TRBV27 to TRBJ2-1; no reliable D call. The germline gives CDR1 MNHEY, CDR2 SMNVEV (reference sequence). The CDR3 runs to 17 residues. Trimming removed 6 bases from V and 3 bases from J, with 21 bases in between. The CDR3 DNA reads TGTGCCAGCAGGCCTCCCGTACTTGATGCGGTCTACAATGAGCAGTTCTTC. It codes for CASRPPVLDAVYNEQFF.

In DNA form, the CDR3 reads TGTGCCAGCAGCTTAGGAGTTTCGCGGGACGTGGGAAACACCATATATTTT. Translated: CASSLGVSRDVGNTIYF. The V gene is TRBV13, the J gene TRBJ1-3; possibly TRBD1 for D (5 bases). V was pared by 0 bases and J by 4 bases, with 16 bases between. Per the germline V gene, CDR1 is PRHDT and CDR2 is FYEKMQ (reference sequence). This CDR3 region has 17 residues.

Worth noting for this clone: This specimen includes other DNA sequences encoding the same CDR3. The chain is built from TRBV6-5 and TRBJ2-7; 8 bases align to TRBD1. The CDR3 is made up of 14 amino acids. CDR1 is MNHEY and CDR2 is SVGAGI in the germline V gene. After removal of 2 bases from V and 4 bases from J, the junction contained 4 bases not matched to a gene. The CDR3, as DNA: TGTGCCAGCAGTTACAGTGGGACAGGTTACGAGCAGTACTTC. Encoded protein: CASSYSGTGYEQYF.

V is TRBV30 and J is TRBJ2-4, with 9 bases that match TRBD2. CDR3 length: 18 residues. CDR1 and CDR2 (germline): GTSNPN, SVGIG (reference sequence). J lost 0 bases, V lost 1 base, and 10 bases had no gene match. The CDR3 loop reads CAWSAPLAGGVAKNIQYF. CDR3 in DNA: TGTGCCTGGAGTGCCCCTCTCGCGGGAGGGGTAGCCAAAAACATTCAGTACTTC.

The gene calls are TRBV10-2 and TRBJ2-7; 7 bases fit TRBD1. Trimming removed 0 bases from V and 4 bases from J; junction bases left unmatched: 6. The CDR3 sequence is 15 residues long. Germline lookup yields CDR1 WSHSY and CDR2 SAAADI. The CDR3 nucleotides are TGCGCCAGCAGTGAGTCGACTGGCAGGGGGTACGAGCAGTACTTC. Translated: CASSESTGRGYEQYF.

The rearrangement links TRBV7-9 to TRBJ2-3; TRBD2 matches 7 bases. There are 19 residues in the CDR3. In germline, CDR1 is SEHNR, CDR2 FQNEAQ (reference sequence). The V gene end was trimmed by 2 bases and the J gene end by 4 bases; junction bases not matched to a gene: 18. For the CDR3, the DNA is TGTGCCAGCAGCTTAAACCCCCATCGGATAGAGGGAGGGCCAGATACGCAGTATTTT. Translating it yields CASSLNPHRIEGGPDTQYF.

Only one count was recorded for this clone. The chain carries TRBV25-1 and TRBJ2-5; maybe TRBD2 (6 bases). The V end lost 1 base, the J end lost 5 bases, and 17 bases lay between the germline ends. In germline, CDR1 is MGHDK, CDR2 SYGVNS. The CDR3 contains 16 residues. CDR3 nucleotide sequence: TGTGCCAGCAGTGAATGGAGGGTTGGGGGACCGGAGACCCAGTACTTC. It is translated as CASSEWRVGGPETQYF.

The chain is built from TRBV14 and TRBJ2-7; 9 bases agree with TRBD1. The CDR3 runs to 16 residues. Germline V gene data show CDR1 as SGHDN and CDR2 as FVKESK. V lost 0 bases to trimming and J lost 1 base; unmatched junction nucleotides: 4. This chain's CDR3 is CASSQDGGQGSYEQYF. CDR3 DNA: TGTGCCAGCAGCCAAGATGGGGGACAGGGATCCTACGAGCAGTACTTC.

The rearrangement links TRBV7-2 to TRBJ2-2; 7 bases align to TRBD2. The CDR3 is made up of 16 amino acids. V shed 2 bases and J 5 bases; nucleotides not matched to a gene: 8. Germline CDR1 reads SGHTA; CDR2 reads FQGNSA. The DNA for the CDR3 is TGTGCCAGCAGCTTATGGCAGCGGGATAGGACCGGGGAGCTGTTTTTT. The encoded protein is CASSLWQRDRTGELFF.

The chain carries TRBV10-3 and TRBJ2-2; 8 nucleotides line up with TRBD1. The germline V gene has CDR1 ENHRY and CDR2 SYGVKD. V lost 10 bases, J lost 5 bases, and 12 bases stayed unmatched. There are 15 residues in the CDR3. The CDR3 nucleotides read TGTGCCACGTGGGGCGGGACAGGAGGGACCGGGGAGCTGTTTTTT. Residues: CATWGGTGGTGELFF.

V usage is TRBV4-1 and J usage is TRBJ1-4; D call uncertain. The CDR3 totals 13 residues. Trimming removed 2 bases from V and 8 bases from J, with 9 bases in between. Germline V lookup: CDR1 MGHRA, CDR2 YSYEKL. The CDR3 DNA sequence: TGCGCCAGCAGCCAACCTTGGAACGAAAAACTGTTTTTT. Translating gives CASSQPWNEKLFF.

The rearrangement joins TRBV10-3 to TRBJ2-5; 8 nucleotides agree with TRBD1. The germline gives CDR1 ENHRY, CDR2 SYGVKD. The CDR3 contains 19 residues. Trimming removed 3 bases from V and 2 bases from J; junction bases left unmatched: 17. The CDR3 bases are TGTGCCATCAGTGATCTAAGTCAGGGGGCGCGAAGATATCAAGAGACCCAGTACTTC. Its translation is CAISDLSQGARRYQETQYF.

V gene TRBV9 combines with J gene TRBJ2-2; D gene ambiguous. V was trimmed by 4 bases and J by 5 bases, leaving 12 bases between them. The CDR3 consists of 14 residues. The germline V gene encodes CDR1 SGDLS and CDR2 YYNGEE. As DNA, the CDR3 is TGTGCCAGCAGCCCTATCACGGCAACCGGGGAGCTGTTTTTT. Amino acid sequence: CASSPITATGELFF.